Presented here are 14 T cell receptor beta chains from one specimen sequenced in a study of cytomegalovirus exposure and HLA in healthy donors. 13 Jbeta primers and 60 Vbeta primers were used for the PCR. The table came from immunoSEQ multiplex PCR; TCRdb's copy has only in-frame clones and leaves some out. The sample lists about 150,000 clones; approximately 80% were seen once. The sample consisted of PBMCs. These receptors were taken from a middle-aged man in good health and CMV-seropositive.

The rearrangement links TRBV9 to TRBJ2-5; 8 bases match TRBD1. This CDR3 region has 16 residues. Looked up from germline, CDR1 is SGDLS and CDR2 is YYNGEE. The V segment lost 0 bases and the J segment 1 base; nucleotides outside the gene matches: 5. The CDR3 spells CASSVGFTGGQETQYF. For the CDR3, the DNA is TGTGCCAGCAGCGTAGGGTTTACAGGGGGCCAAGAGACCCAGTACTTC.

This rearrangement joins TRBV13 to TRBJ1-2; D is possibly TRBD1 (6 bases). V was pared by 8 bases and J by 2 bases, with 21 bases between. This CDR3 region has 16 residues. In germline, CDR1 is PRHDT, CDR2 FYEKMQ (reference sequence). The CDR3 is CASAGVKGVINYGYTF. CDR3 in DNA: TGTGCCAGCGCCGGCGTTAAGGGGGTAATCAACTATGGCTACACCTTC.

This chain joins TRBV9 and TRBJ1-2; D may be TRBD1 (5 bases). From germline, CDR1 is SGDLS and CDR2 YYNGEE. V lost 0 bases, J lost 4 bases, and 10 bases lay in between. This CDR3 comprises 14 residues. As DNA, the CDR3 is TGTGCCAGCAGCGTAGCTACAGGACCCTATGGCTACACCTTC. Protein product: CASSVATGPYGYTF.

This clone was seen more than once but under ten times. The chain employs TRBV2 and TRBJ1-6; D is ambiguous. From germline, CDR1 is SNHLY and CDR2 FYNNEI. Trimming removed 4 bases from V and 16 bases from J, with 11 bases in between. This CDR3 comprises 11 residues. The CDR3 sequence: CASSAGSALHF. In nucleotides, the CDR3 is TGTGCCAGCAGTGCTGGCAGTGCACTCCACTTT.

V is TRBV15 and J is TRBJ1-5, with no clear D. Germline lookup yields CDR1 LNHNV and CDR2 YYDKDF (reference sequence). V gave up 0 bases and J gave up 6 bases, with 12 bases separating them. There are 15 residues in the CDR3. DNA of the CDR3: TGTGCCACCAGCAGAGATCAAAGAGGCGGTCAGCCCCAGCATTTT. Translated, it gives CATSRDQRGGQPQHF.

The chain combines TRBV4-1 with TRBJ1-3, with a weak D call TRBD1 (5 bases). V shed 0 bases and J shed 1 base, with 13 bases lying between them. The CDR3 is 17 amino acids. Germline CDR1 MGHRA, CDR2 YSYEKL. CDR3 nucleotide sequence: TGCGCCAGCAGCCAAGATGGGCTCGCAGGGTCTGGAAACACCATATATTTT. It specifies CASSQDGLAGSGNTIYF.

The genes are TRBV7-8 and TRBJ2-5; D possibly corresponds to TRBD1 (6 bases). The ends were cut back, 1 base at V and 5 bases at J, with 14 bases in the middle. The CDR3 has 15 amino acids. Germline V gene data show CDR1 as SGHVS and CDR2 as FQNEAQ. The CDR3 protein is CASSLGGRGAETQYF. The CDR3, as DNA: TGTGCCAGCAGCTTAGGAGGCAGGGGTGCGGAGACCCAGTACTTC.

CDR3 loop: CASSQDGGPYEQYF. The CDR3 region has the DNA TGTGCCAGCTCCCAGGACGGGGGTCCCTACGAGCAGTACTTC. This chain connects TRBV18 to TRBJ2-7, with D possibly being TRBD2 (6 bases). The V gene's germline CDR1 is KGHSH and CDR2 LQKENI. The CDR3 totals 14 residues. V lost 6 bases and J lost 2, with 14 bases in between. Variable domain in full (rest from reference TRBV18 and TRBJ2-7): NAGVMQNPRHLVRRRGQEARLRCSPMKGHSHVYWYRQLPEEGLKFMVYLQKENIIDESGMPKERFSAEFPKEGPSILRIQQVVRGDSAAYFCASSQDGGPYEQYFGPGTRLTVT.

This chain connects TRBV6-6 to TRBJ2-7; 9 nucleotides align to TRBD2. Germline CDR1 is MNHNY and CDR2 is SVGAGI (reference sequence). The J segment lost 2 bases and the V segment lost 2 bases, leaving 1 base of the junction unmatched. CDR3 size: 14 residues. CDR3 DNA sequence: TGTGCCAGCAGTTACGGCGGGAGGGCCTACGAGCAGTACGTC. The encoded protein is CASSYGGRAYEQYV.

This clone was seen a few times. J is TRBJ2-4 and V is TRBV6-5; 8 positions agree with TRBD1. Germline trimming cut 0 bases from V and 6 bases from J; bases unmatched to any gene: 7. Per germline, CDR1 MNHEY and CDR2 SVGAGI. The CDR3 spans 16 residues. CDR3 sequence reads: CASSYSISGGRNIQYF. DNA of the CDR3: TGTGCCAGCAGTTACTCGATTTCAGGGGGCCGAAACATTCAGTACTTC.

This clone has a handful of counts. An end of the junction differs from the germline gene, which may be a read error. The genes are TRBV29-1 and TRBJ1-1, with D perhaps TRBD1 (6 bases). The CDR3 covers 13 residues. CDR1 is SQVTM and CDR2 is ANQGSEA in the germline V gene. CDR3 coding DNA: TGCAGCGTAGAAGACAGGATGAACACTGAAGCTTTCTTT. The encoded protein is CSVEDRMNTEAFF.

The V gene is TRBV4-2, the J gene TRBJ2-3, with D perhaps matching TRBD1 (6 bases). This CDR3 comprises 16 residues. The V gene's germline CDR1 is LGHNA and CDR2 YNFKEQ. Trimming pared 4 bases from V and 2 bases from J, leaving 16 bases between. The chain's CDR3 is CASSPFLGANTDTQYF. In DNA, the CDR3 is TGTGCCAGCAGCCCCTTCCTGGGGGCCAACACAGATACGCAGTATTTT.

The chain links TRBV18 to TRBJ1-1; 7 bases line up with TRBD1. Germline CDR1 reads KGHSH; CDR2 reads LQKENI. V was clipped by 8 bases and J by 5 bases; unmatched bases: 5. CDR3 length: 12 residues. The chain's CDR3 is CASRRQGTEAFF. The CDR3 DNA reads TGTGCCAGCCGTCGACAGGGAACTGAAGCTTTCTTT. Looking up the rest from reference TRBV18 and TRBJ1-1 gives the full variable domain: NAGVMQNPRHLVRRRGQEARLRCSPMKGHSHVYWYRQLPEEGLKFMVYLQKENIIDESGMPKERFSAEFPKEGPSILRIQQVVRGDSAAYFCASRRQGTEAFFGQGTRLTVV.

In this sample, this clone turned up once. The chain recombines TRBV19 with TRBJ1-1, with a weak D call TRBD1 (6 bases). In germline, CDR1 is LNHDA, CDR2 SQIVND (reference sequence). This CDR3 has 14 residues. The CDR3 protein is CLSRGGSGNTEAFF. The CDR3 region has the DNA TGTCTAAGTAGAGGGGGATCCGGGAACACTGAAGCTTTCTTT. Drawing the rest from reference TRBV19 and TRBJ1-1, the complete variable domain is DGGITQSPKYLFRKEGQNVTLSCEQNLNHDAMYWYRQDPGQGLRLIYYSQIVNDFQKGDIAEGYSVSREKKESFPLTVTSAQKNPTAFYLCLSRGGSGNTEAFFGQGTRLTVV.